This T cell receptor beta chain was sequenced for a study of Graves' ophthalmopathy and Graves' hyperthyroidism. Study findings and constraints: Ophthalmopathy progression was predicted by the model at more than 55% sensitivity and approximately 73% specificity. Discriminating ophthalmopathy from stable hyperthyroidism, a 13-signature model attained a sensitivity of 85% to 90% and a specificity of 80% to 82%. The blood repertoire also included most expanded thyroid clonotypes above 0.001 frequency.

A note on this clonotype: As yet, its antigen is unknown.

The CDR3 has 13 residues. CDR1 MDHEN and CDR2 SYDVKM come from the germline V gene. With 11 bases removed from V and 1 base from J, the gap between germline ends came to 14 bases. RNA transcripts were the source from which TCR beta CDR3 regions were amplified. HTBI primers were used in a first-round RT-PCR, which preceded a second-round multiplex PCR. Using its own MiXCR run on the multiplex PCR reads, TCRdb lists one record per CDR3 protein. The table shows approximately 700,000 distinct CDR3 sequences, with around 40% occurring only once. This receptor was identified in an adult man with Graves' ophthalmopathy. The gene calls are TRBV28 and TRBJ1-1; D not certain. Material: peripheral blood. In DNA, the CDR3 is TGTGCCCTTTTGGACCGAAAGAACACTGAAGCTTTCTTT. It codes for CALLDRKNTEAFF.